The sequence of this T cell receptor (beta chain) was determined in a study of CD8+CD57+ T cells in acquired aplastic anemia. The V gene's germline CDR1 is MNHEY and CDR2 SVGAGI. The CDR3 sequence is 15 residues long. V trimming: 5 bases; J trimming: 3 bases; junction bases outside the gene matches: 7. Broader study findings: Common to patients and controls were 25 to 30 CD8+ CDR3 sequences.

Genomic DNA, serving as template, underwent TCR beta VDJ and CDR3 profiling. TCRdb re-called the reads through MiXCR, storing one row per CDR3 protein. Of around 200,000 distinct CDR3 sequences in the sample, approximately 52% are singletons; the top ten hold about a sixth. In this sample, this clonotype turned up many times. Its antigen is not identified. The clonotype originates from a human donor in good health, serving as a control. The sample was sorted CD4+, CD8+, or CD8+CD57+ T cells (not recorded which) from PBMCs. The V gene is TRBV6-5, the J gene TRBJ1-1, with 9 nucleotides matching TRBD1. The CDR3 DNA is TGTGCCAGCAGTGCGACAGGGGGTGTCGACACTGAAGCTTTCTTT. It codes for CASSATGGVDTEAFF.